Listed here are 28 T cell receptor beta chains from one sample, sequenced in a study of cytomegalovirus exposure and HLA in healthy donors. A multiplex PCR was run with 60 Vbeta primers and 13 Jbeta primers. Using immunoSEQ multiplex PCR, the repertoire was profiled, and TCRdb retains in-frame clones only, with some absent. The table lists about 69,000 clones, around 76% of them singletons. Sequenced input: PBMCs. All receptors come from a man between 18 and 35 years old in good health and CMV-seronegative.

V and J are TRBV19 and TRBJ2-1, with D possibly being TRBD1 (5 bases). The V gene lost 8 bases and the J gene lost 0 bases, with 17 bases spanning the gap. This CDR3 has 16 amino acids. Looked up from germline, CDR1 is LNHDA and CDR2 is SQIVND (reference sequence). CDR3 bases: TGTGCCAGTTCCGTTCAAGGGGTGAGCTCCTACAATGAGCAGTTCTTC. This translates into CASSVQGVSSYNEQFF.

The gene calls are TRBV9 and TRBJ2-3; no clear D. Trimming took 2 bases from V and 2 from J, leaving 3 bases between them. The CDR3 is 12 amino acids. The germline CDR1 and CDR2 sequences are SGDLS and YYNGEE. CDR3 coding DNA: TGTGCCAGCAGCGTCTACACAGATACGCAGTATTTT. Translation gives CASSVYTDTQYF. Full variable domain (outside the CDR3, taken from reference TRBV9 and TRBJ2-3): DSGVTQTPKHLITATGQRVTLRCSPRSGDLSVYWYQQSLDQGLQFLIQYYNGEERAKGNILERFSAQQFPDLHSELNLSSLELGDSALYFCASSVYTDTQYFGPGTRLTVL.

This clone has only a few counts. This chain connects TRBV10-3 to TRBJ2-2; 8 bases align to TRBD1. There are 14 residues in the CDR3. Trimming took 10 bases from V and 3 from J; bases not matched to a gene: 7. Germline V gene data show CDR1 as ENHRY and CDR2 as SYGVKD. CDR3 sequence: CATEDRGYTGELFF. The CDR3, as DNA: TGTGCCACCGAAGACAGGGGCTACACCGGGGAGCTGTTTTTT.

V and J are TRBV7-2 and TRBJ2-5, with D perhaps TRBD2 (5 bases). This CDR3 contains 16 residues. Germline V gene data show CDR1 as SGHTA and CDR2 as FQGNSA. The V end lost 1 base, the J end lost 5 bases, and 17 bases lay between the germline ends. The CDR3 sequence is CASSLGPHGRGETQYF. CDR3 DNA sequence: TGTGCCAGCAGCTTAGGACCCCATGGGCGCGGGGAGACCCAGTACTTC.

The CDR3 DNA is TGTGCCAGCAGCCAAGGGGGCGGGACAGGGGATACTGAAGCTTTCTTT. This translates into CASSQGGGTGDTEAFF. The V call is TRBV7-3, the J call TRBJ1-1; 10 nucleotides agree with TRBD1. There are 16 residues in the CDR3. V dropped 5 bases and J dropped 5; count of bases not matched to a gene: 11. Germline CDR1 SGHTA, CDR2 FQGTGA.

J is TRBJ1-1 and V is TRBV28, with a possible D match to TRBD1 (5 bases). The CDR3 length is 15 residues. Trimming left V 3 bases short and J 0 bases short, with 11 bases between. Germline V gives CDR1 MDHEN, CDR2 SYDVKM. The CDR3 here is CASSLGGTVNTEAFF. The CDR3 nucleotides read TGTGCCAGCAGTTTGGGAGGGACGGTGAACACTGAAGCTTTCTTT.

Note on this clone: This sample also contains other DNA sequences that code for the same CDR3. This chain connects TRBV27 to TRBJ2-3; 9 bases line up with TRBD1. With 2 bases clipped from V and 2 bases from J, the junction kept 2 bases outside the gene matches. The CDR3 is made up of 15 amino acids. The germline gives CDR1 MNHEY, CDR2 SMNVEV (reference sequence). The CDR3 bases are TGTGCCAGCAGTTTAGGGACAGGGCACACAGATACGCAGTATTTT. This encodes CASSLGTGHTDTQYF.

The gene calls are TRBV9 and TRBJ2-3, with a weak D call TRBD2 (6 bases). V was trimmed by 3 bases and J by 4 bases, leaving 18 bases between them. Germline-derived CDR1 and CDR2 are SGDLS and YYNGEE. The CDR3 has 16 amino acids. The CDR3 DNA reads TGTGCCAGCAGCGCCCGGGGGTCCTCCGGCGCAGATACGCAGTATTTT. Its translation is CASSARGSSGADTQYF. Full variable domain (outside the CDR3, taken from reference TRBV9 and TRBJ2-3): DSGVTQTPKHLITATGQRVTLRCSPRSGDLSVYWYQQSLDQGLQFLIQYYNGEERAKGNILERFSAQQFPDLHSELNLSSLELGDSALYFCASSARGSSGADTQYFGPGTRLTVL.

The gene calls are TRBV6-1 and TRBJ1-2, with TRBD1 as a possible D gene (6 bases). Germline V lookup: CDR1 MNHNS, CDR2 SASEGT. The ends were cut back, 1 base at V and 7 bases at J, with 13 bases in the middle. The CDR3 has 14 amino acids. DNA of the CDR3: TGTGCCAGCAGTGAAGAGAGGGGACAAGGTGGCTACACCTTC. This translates into CASSEERGQGGYTF.

This sequence joins TRBV7-6 and TRBJ1-3, with 7 nucleotides matching TRBD1. V shed 4 bases, J shed 2 bases, and the junction held 11 bases outside the gene matches. CDR3 length: 17 amino acids. Germline V gene data show CDR1 as SGHVS and CDR2 as FNYEAQ. The CDR3 region is CASSSYRTGTAGNTIYF. In nucleotides, the CDR3 is TGTGCCAGCAGCTCATACCGAACCGGGACAGCTGGAAACACCATATATTTT.

The chain has TRBV4-3 and TRBJ1-4, with D possibly matching TRBD1 (5 bases). Germline CDR1 LGHNA, CDR2 YSLEER. The CDR3 extends over 18 amino acids. With 3 bases removed from V and 5 bases from J, the gap between germline ends came to 22 bases. The CDR3 protein is CASSHEIRRGLSNEKLFF. The CDR3 nucleotides are TGCGCCAGCAGCCACGAAATAAGGCGGGGACTGAGCAATGAAAAACTGTTTTTT.

This clone was recorded only once. The CDR3 here is CASSLPSGYEQYF. The CDR3 DNA reads TGCGCCAGCAGCTTACCTTCGGGGTACGAGCAGTACTTC. V gene TRBV5-1 combines with J gene TRBJ2-7; perhaps TRBD2 as D (5 bases). CDR3 length: 13 amino acids. CDR1 is SGHRS, CDR2 YFSETQ, per germline. V gave up 2 bases and J gave up 4 bases, with 10 bases separating them.

The chain is built from TRBV6-5 and TRBJ1-3; 9 nucleotides match TRBD1. With 2 bases clipped from V and 3 bases from J, the junction kept 2 bases outside the gene matches. The germline V gene has CDR1 MNHEY and CDR2 SVGAGI. CDR3 length equals 15 residues. The DNA for the CDR3 is TGTGCCAGCAGTTACGGGACAGGGTTTGGAAACACCATATATTTT. It codes for CASSYGTGFGNTIYF.

The chain joins TRBV5-4 to TRBJ2-5, with 9 bases fitting TRBD2. The CDR3 sequence is 14 residues long. Germline assignment: CDR1 SGHNT and CDR2 YYREEE (reference sequence). V shed 5 bases and J 6 bases; nucleotides not matched to a gene: 8. Here the CDR3 DNA reads TGTGCCAGCAGTCTAGCGGGACTCTCCCAGACCCAGTACTTC. This codes for CASSLAGLSQTQYF.

The V and J genes are TRBV28 and TRBJ2-2, with a possible D match to TRBD1 (6 bases). V was clipped by 8 bases and J by 2 bases, with 15 bases between them. The CDR3 is 15 amino acids. Germline V gene sequence: CDR1 MDHEN, CDR2 SYDVKM. As DNA, the CDR3 is TGTGCCAGCGCGGAACAGGGCGTAAACACCGGGGAGCTGTTTTTT. Residues: CASAEQGVNTGELFF. Supplemented by reference TRBV28 and TRBJ2-2, the full variable domain reads DVKVTQSSRYLVKRTGEKVFLECVQDMDHENMFWYRQDPGLGLRLIYFSYDVKMKEKGDIPEGYSVSREKKERFSLILESASTNQTSMYLCASAEQGVNTGELFFGEGSRLTVL.

The V and J genes are TRBV5-1 and TRBJ2-3; 7 bases are shared with TRBD2. From germline, CDR1 is SGHRS and CDR2 YFSETQ. The trim removed 2 bases at V and 1 base at J, leaving 1 base unmatched. CDR3 size: 14 residues. The CDR3 nucleotides read TGCGCCAGCAGCTTCACTAGCGGCACAGATACGCAGTATTTT. Translated, it gives CASSFTSGTDTQYF.

The J gene is TRBJ2-7, the V gene TRBV23-1, with D perhaps matching TRBD2 (6 bases). TRBV23-1 is an open reading frame whose function is uncertain. The CDR3 is 12 amino acids. The V gene lost 5 bases and the J gene lost 3 bases, with 8 bases spanning the gap. The DNA of the CDR3 is TGCGCCAGCAGTGGGACTTTCTACGAGCAGTACGTC. Its protein product is CASSGTFYEQYV.

The J gene is TRBJ2-1, the V gene TRBV19, with 9 bases aligning to TRBD2. The V and J ends lost 7 bases and 8 bases, in that order; junction bases with no gene match: 9. Per the germline V gene, CDR1 is LNHDA and CDR2 is SQIVND (reference sequence). The CDR3 spans 14 residues. The CDR3 spells CASTGPRTSDEQFF. For the CDR3, the DNA is TGTGCCAGTACCGGACCCAGGACTAGCGATGAGCAGTTCTTC.

This clone is a singleton in its sample. Relative to the germline gene, one junction end is altered; a read error may explain this. The chain uses TRBV19 and TRBJ2-7, with D tentatively TRBD2 (6 bases). CDR3 length: 12 residues. The germline CDR1 and CDR2 sequences are LNHDA and SQIVND (reference sequence). The CDR3: CASSPDGLTKDF. The CDR3 coding sequence is TGTGCCAGTAGTCCCGACGGACTAACCAAGGACTTC.

Notes on this clone: A read error may produce the germline difference seen at one junction end. This chain connects TRBV6-1 to TRBJ1-4, with D hard to call. This CDR3 is 14 amino acids long. Germline CDR1 MNHNS, CDR2 SASEGT. The CDR3 DNA reads as TGTGCCAGCGGTGAGGTAGGGAGGGATGAAAAACTGTTTTTT. The encoded protein is CASGEVGRDEKLFF.

The CDR3 DNA is TGTGCCAGCAGTCGGACAGCTCTGGGGGGGGGCTACACCTTC. This sequence encodes CASSRTALGGGYTF. This chain uses TRBV7-9 with TRBJ1-2; possible D gene TRBD1, 6 bases. Per germline, CDR1 SEHNR and CDR2 FQNEAQ (reference sequence). V was clipped by 6 bases and J by 8 bases, with 19 bases between them. There are 14 residues in the CDR3.

The sample holds one count of this clone. V usage is TRBV15 and J usage is TRBJ1-1, with D perhaps TRBD1 (6 bases). Germline CDR1 reads LNHNV; CDR2 reads YYDKDF (reference sequence). V lost 3 bases and J 3 bases, leaving 17 bases between the germline ends. This CDR3 is built from 16 residues. CDR3 nucleotides: TGTGCCACCAGCAGGCTGATGGGGGCGCGGGACACTGAAGCTTTCTTT. As protein: CATSRLMGARDTEAFF.

This clone was seen only once. This chain joins TRBV19 and TRBJ2-5; 9 bases agree with TRBD2. After removal of 3 bases from V and 7 bases from J, the junction contained 9 bases not matched to a gene. This CDR3 has 15 residues. CDR1 is LNHDA, CDR2 SQIVND, per germline (reference sequence). For the CDR3, the DNA is TGTGCCAGTAGTATCCTCCCTAGCGGGGCCGCGACCCAGTACTTC. Protein product: CASSILPSGAATQYF.

This chain links TRBV15 with TRBJ1-6; 7 bases fit TRBD1. The CDR3 length is 16 residues. Per germline, CDR1 LNHNV and CDR2 YYDKDF (reference sequence). V shed 0 bases, J shed 11 bases, and the junction held 10 bases outside the gene matches. CDR3 nucleotides: TGTGCCACCAGCAGAGATAGGGGGCCCCGTGTTCCACCCCTCCACTTT. As protein: CATSRDRGPRVPPLHF. Full variable domain (remainder filled in from reference TRBV15 and TRBJ1-6): DAMVIQNPRYQVTQFGKPVTLSCSQTLNHNVMYWYQQKSSQAPKLLFHYYDKDFNNEADTPDNFQSRRPNTSFCFLDIRSPGLGDTAMYLCATSRDRGPRVPPLHFGNGTRLTVT.

This chain joins TRBV14 and TRBJ2-1; D may be TRBD1 (6 bases). The CDR3 extends over 16 amino acids. The V gene's germline CDR1 is SGHDN and CDR2 FVKESK. Trimming removed 0 bases from V and 4 bases from J, with 13 bases in between. The CDR3 spells CASSQERGWRYNEQFF. The CDR3 region has the DNA TGTGCCAGCAGCCAAGAGAGGGGGTGGAGGTACAATGAGCAGTTCTTC. Full variable domain (outside the CDR3, taken from reference TRBV14 and TRBJ2-1): EAGVTQFPSHSVIEKGQTVTLRCDPISGHDNLYWYRRVMGKEIKFLLHFVKESKQDESGMPNNRFLAERTGGTYSTLKVQPAELEDSGVYFCASSQERGWRYNEQFFGPGTRLTVL.

V gene TRBV7-2 combines with J gene TRBJ2-5; D is ambiguous. Germline CDR1 SGHTA, CDR2 FQGNSA. The CDR3 is 12 residues long. Between the trimmed V and J ends, which lost 2 bases and 5 bases, there was a span of 6 bases. Here the CDR3 DNA reads TGTGCCAGCAGCTTACGAGAGGAGACCCAGTACTTC. Translated: CASSLREETQYF.

The chain links TRBV28 to TRBJ1-5; a weak D match, TRBD1 (6 bases). The CDR3 is made up of 15 amino acids. Germline V gene sequence: CDR1 MDHEN, CDR2 SYDVKM. Between the trimmed V and J ends, which lost 6 bases and 2 bases, there was a span of 14 bases. CDR3 sequence reads: CASSPGGGGNQPQHF. In nucleotides, the CDR3 is TGTGCCAGCAGCCCGGGAGGGGGAGGCAATCAGCCCCAGCATTTT.

This clone was seen only a few times. The V call is TRBV5-1, the J call TRBJ1-1; 7 bases line up with TRBD1. Trimming at V came to 4 bases and at J to 7 bases, leaving 4 bases not matched to a gene. The CDR3 extends over 12 amino acids. From germline, CDR1 is SGHRS and CDR2 YFSETQ. CDR3 nucleotides: TGCGCCAGCAGCGAACAGGGGAATGAAGCTTTCTTT. Its protein is CASSEQGNEAFF.